These 15 T cell receptor beta chains share one sample of origin, sequenced in a study of TIL therapy for anti-PD-1-resistant metastatic lung cancer. The immunoSEQ assay was v3. Only in-frame clones appear in the TCRdb table, and some are missing; sequencing was by immunoSEQ multiplex PCR. In the table there are under 100,000 clones, about two thirds of which are singletons. Time point reported: pre-treatment sample, taken before nivolumab and TIL therapy. Tumor tissue came from excised metastases, mostly pleural nodules or supraclavicular lymph nodes. Sequencing was performed on tumor tissue, taken at baseline. The receptors derive from a person between 25 and 80 years old with non-small cell lung cancer.

The rearrangement joins TRBV2 to TRBJ2-7, with 11 bases aligning to TRBD1. Germline CDR1 is SNHLY and CDR2 is FYNNEI. The V and J ends lost 8 bases and 0 bases, in that order; junction bases with no gene match: 15. CDR3 length: 18 amino acids. As DNA, the CDR3 is TGTGCCAGCGTCAGCCGGGACAGGGGGTCCCTGAGCTCCTACGAGCAGTACTTC. This gives the protein CASVSRDRGSLSSYEQYF.

This clone appeared once. The chain combines TRBV9 with TRBJ2-1; TRBD1 matches 9 bases. V trimming: 2 bases; J trimming: 3 bases; junction bases outside the gene matches: 6. This CDR3 contains 16 residues. Germline V lookup: CDR1 SGDLS, CDR2 YYNGEE. CDR3 coding DNA: TGTGCCAGCAGCGTCCGCGGGACAGGGAGCTACAATGAGCAGTTCTTC. The encoded protein is CASSVRGTGSYNEQFF. The full variable domain, rest sourced from reference TRBV9 and TRBJ2-1, is DSGVTQTPKHLITATGQRVTLRCSPRSGDLSVYWYQQSLDQGLQFLIQYYNGEERAKGNILERFSAQQFPDLHSELNLSSLELGDSALYFCASSVRGTGSYNEQFFGPGTRLTVL.

The chain couples TRBV7-2 to TRBJ1-2; D remains ambiguous. This CDR3 spans 13 amino acids. V dropped 1 base and J dropped 7 bases, with 10 bases sitting between them. Germline loops: CDR1 SGHTA, CDR2 FQGNSA. CDR3 sequence (DNA): TGTGCCAGCAGCTTAGGGAGGGTGGGTGGCTACACCTTC. Its protein is CASSLGRVGGYTF. The variable domain in full, with the rest retrieved from reference TRBV7-2 and TRBJ1-2, is GAGVSQSPSNKVTEKGKDVELRCDPISGHTALYWYRQSLGQGLEFLIYFQGNSAPDKSGLPSDRFSAERTGGSVSTLTIQRTQQEDSAVYLCASSLGRVGGYTFGSGTRLTVV.

The chain couples TRBV4-3 to TRBJ2-1; D could derive from TRBD1 or TRBD2 (5 bases each). The CDR3 extends over 15 amino acids. Trimming removed 4 bases from V and 7 bases from J, with 17 bases in between. The germline gives CDR1 LGHNA, CDR2 YSLEER. CDR3 amino acids: CASSPAEGRRNEQFF. CDR3 bases: TGCGCCAGCAGCCCAGCCGAGGGACGGAGGAATGAGCAGTTCTTC.

The sample holds a few counts of this clone. This chain uses TRBV27 with TRBJ1-1, with TRBD1 as a possible D gene (5 bases). The V gene's germline CDR1 is MNHEY and CDR2 SMNVEV (reference sequence). This CDR3 is 14 amino acids long. V was cut by 2 bases and J by 6 bases, with 13 bases left in between. The CDR3 DNA follows: TGTGCCAGCAGTTTAACGGGTGCGGGACCTGAAGCTTTCTTT. Its protein product is CASSLTGAGPEAFF.

This chain links TRBV7-9 with TRBJ1-6, with a possible D match to TRBD1 (6 bases). The V and J ends lost 2 bases and 7 bases respectively, with 9 bases between them. Germline V lookup: CDR1 SEHNR, CDR2 FQNEAQ (reference sequence). The CDR3 covers 14 residues. CDR3 bases: TGTGCCAGCAGCTTAAACGGGGGCAATTCACCCCTCCACTTT. Translating gives CASSLNGGNSPLHF. The full variable domain, in which reference TRBV7-9 and TRBJ1-6 provide the parts outside the CDR3, is DTGVSQNPRHKITKRGQNVTFRCDPISEHNRLYWYRQTLGQGPEFLTYFQNEAQLEKSRLLSDRFSAERPKGSFSTLEIQRTEQGDSAMYLCASSLNGGNSPLHFGNGTRLTVT.

The chain recombines TRBV2 with TRBJ2-2; TRBD2 might be the D (5 bases). CDR1 SNHLY and CDR2 FYNNEI come from the germline V gene. The CDR3 sequence is 14 residues long. Between the trimmed V and J ends, which lost 6 bases and 4 bases, there was a span of 12 bases. CDR3 bases: TGTGCCAGCAGGGATATAGGACTCACCGGGGAGCTGTTTTTT. Translated, it gives CASRDIGLTGELFF.

This sequence joins TRBV6-5 and TRBJ2-3, with 8 nucleotides matching TRBD2. V gave up 6 bases and J gave up 4 bases; unmatched junction bases: 12. Germline CDR1 MNHEY, CDR2 SVGAGI. The length of the CDR3 is 16 residues. CDR3 nucleotides: TGTGCCAGCAGCTACACTGCGGGAGGAGTGGCAGATACGCAGTATTTT. It codes for CASSYTAGGVADTQYF.

This clone was observed at least ten times. V usage is TRBV20-1 and J usage is TRBJ2-7; D remains unclear. The length of the CDR3 is 13 residues. Trimming took off 3 bases at V and 0 bases at J, with 9 bases between the two ends. From germline, CDR1 is DFQATT and CDR2 SNEGSKA (reference sequence). CDR3 protein: CSASRRSSYEQYF. The CDR3 bases are TGCAGTGCTAGTCGGCGGTCCTCCTACGAGCAGTACTTC.

The chain employs TRBV18 and TRBJ2-5; 8 bases map to TRBD1. Germline assignment: CDR1 KGHSH and CDR2 LQKENI. The CDR3 loop spans 15 amino acids. V dropped 2 bases and J dropped 5; count of bases not matched to a gene: 7. CDR3 residues: CASSPNYRQGETQYF. The CDR3 nucleotides read TGTGCCAGCTCACCAAACTATCGACAGGGGGAGACCCAGTACTTC.

The chain links TRBV14 to TRBJ2-1, with 10 bases lining up with TRBD2. From germline, CDR1 is SGHDN and CDR2 FVKESK. CDR3 length equals 17 residues. V trimming: 2 bases; J trimming: 9 bases; junction bases outside the gene matches: 13. The CDR3 nucleotides are TGTGCCAGCAGCCAACCCCTCGATACTAGCGGGATAAGTGAGCAGTTCTTC. Translation gives CASSQPLDTSGISEQFF. Combining the CDR3 with reference TRBV14 and TRBJ2-1 gives the whole variable domain EAGVTQFPSHSVIEKGQTVTLRCDPISGHDNLYWYRRVMGKEIKFLLHFVKESKQDESGMPNNRFLAERTGGTYSTLKVQPAELEDSGVYFCASSQPLDTSGISEQFFGPGTRLTVL.

J is TRBJ2-2 and V is TRBV24-1; no clear D gene. CDR1 and CDR2 (germline): KGHDR, SFDVKD. The CDR3 covers 16 residues. Trimming took off 3 bases at V and 0 bases at J, with 10 bases between the two ends. Here the CDR3 DNA reads TGTGCCACCAGTGATCGGACGAACGCGAACACCGGGGAGCTGTTTTTT. This sequence encodes CATSDRTNANTGELFF.

As for this clone: Germline is not matched at one junction end, which may reflect a read error. The rearrangement uses TRBV5-6 and TRBJ2-1; D remains ambiguous. This CDR3 comprises 14 residues. The germline gives CDR1 SGHDT, CDR2 YYEEEE. In nucleotides, the CDR3 is TGTGCCAGCAGCTGGGTCTTGGCCTACAATGGGCAGTTCTTC. Its translation is CASSWVLAYNGQFF.

V gene TRBV4-3 combines with J gene TRBJ2-7, with D perhaps matching TRBD1 or TRBD2 (5 bases each). Germline-derived CDR1 and CDR2 are LGHNA and YSLEER. With 2 bases removed from V and 6 bases from J, the gap between germline ends came to 17 bases. The CDR3 spans 15 residues. The CDR3 DNA reads as TGCGCCAGCAGCCAAATGGAGGCAGGGTGGAGCGAGCAGTACTTC. Its protein product is CASSQMEAGWSEQYF.

V gene TRBV11-2 combines with J gene TRBJ2-6; D could derive from TRBD1 or TRBD2 (5 bases each). The CDR3 length is 18 residues. CDR1 SGHAT and CDR2 FQNNGV come from the germline V gene. V was cut by 3 bases and J by 3 bases, with 18 bases left in between. The CDR3: CASSFRDVEQRGANVLTF. The CDR3 nucleotides read TGTGCCAGCAGCTTCCGGGACGTCGAGCAGCGTGGGGCCAACGTCCTGACTTTC.